This TCR beta chain stems from a study of T cells and copy number aberrations in small-cell lung cancer. Every patient either smoked or had heavy second-hand smoke exposure. The CDR3 runs 14 residues. Between the trimmed V and J ends, which lost 6 bases and 4 bases, there was a span of 10 bases. The germline V gene encodes CDR1 MNHNS and CDR2 SASEGT. Sequencing used immunoSEQ multiplex PCR; TCRdb keeps in-frame clones, though not all of them. The table lists about 2,600 clones, 65% to 90% of them singletons. Specimen: normal tissue next to the tumor. This sequence joins TRBV6-1 and TRBJ1-6; weak D call: TRBD1 (5 bases). The receptor's source is a man aged 35 to 55 with small cell lung cancer. DNA for the CDR3: TGTGCCAGCAGCCCGGGACCGTATAATTCACCCCTCCACTTT. It is translated as CASSPGPYNSPLHF.